This TCR beta chain appears in the sequencing data of a study of T cells in tumors after PD-1 blockade. Produced via immunoSEQ multiplex PCR; TCRdb's table is partial and in-frame only. Among thousands of clones listed, 55% to 65% were seen once. Germline CDR1 reads SGHDT; CDR2 reads YYEEEE. The trim removed 4 bases at V and 11 bases at J, leaving 15 bases unmatched. The CDR3 is made up of 15 amino acids. The sample's time point: second of two post-therapy site-matched biopsies roughly two months apart. General observations from the study: Two pre-treatment samples showed no clonal replacement between them. Clonal replacement, not reinvigoration, is suggested for expanded exhausted CD8+ clones after therapy.

For this clone: The antigen is unknown.

This chain joins TRBV5-6 and TRBJ1-1; TRBD1 matches at 9 bases. This TCR was sampled from a human donor with basal cell carcinoma. This material consisted of tumor tissue, taken after anti-PD-1 treatment. CDR3 sequence reads: CASSGFPGQGFRAFF. In nucleotides, the CDR3 is TGTGCCAGCAGCGGATTCCCGGGACAGGGTTTTCGGGCTTTCTTT. Full variable domain (rest looked up from reference TRBV5-6 and TRBJ1-1): DAGVTQSPTHLIKTRGQQVTLRCSPKSGHDTVSWYQQALGQGPQFIFQYYEEEERQRGNFPDRFSGHQFPNYSSELNVNALLLGDSALYLCASSGFPGQGFRAFFGQGTRLTVV.